The subject of this entry is one TCR beta chain. The junction departs from the called germline gene at one end, perhaps through a read error. This entry belongs to a study of glioma-infiltrating T cells. Germline V gene data show CDR1 as SEHNR and CDR2 as FQNEAQ (reference sequence). The CDR3 covers 15 residues. Amplification of TCR alpha and beta CDR3 regions from RNA used iRepertoire nested multiplex PCR. In TCRdb, the multiplex PCR reads were re-called with MiXCR into one record per CDR3 protein. The top ten hold around 11% of the sample, which has fewer than 500,000 distinct CDR3 sequences, around 45% seen once.

Material for sequencing was glioma tissue, nonneoplastic brain tissue, or PBMCs (not recorded which). This clonotype was sampled from a human donor with low-grade glioma or glioblastoma, undergoing nonglioma brain surgery, or in good health (not recorded which). The genes are TRBV7-9 and TRBJ1-5, with 7 positions matching TRBD1. CDR3 sequence: CASSLAGGPGEPRHF. The CDR3 bases are TGTGCCAGCAGCTTAGCAGGGGGCCCTGGAGAGCCCCGGCATTTT.